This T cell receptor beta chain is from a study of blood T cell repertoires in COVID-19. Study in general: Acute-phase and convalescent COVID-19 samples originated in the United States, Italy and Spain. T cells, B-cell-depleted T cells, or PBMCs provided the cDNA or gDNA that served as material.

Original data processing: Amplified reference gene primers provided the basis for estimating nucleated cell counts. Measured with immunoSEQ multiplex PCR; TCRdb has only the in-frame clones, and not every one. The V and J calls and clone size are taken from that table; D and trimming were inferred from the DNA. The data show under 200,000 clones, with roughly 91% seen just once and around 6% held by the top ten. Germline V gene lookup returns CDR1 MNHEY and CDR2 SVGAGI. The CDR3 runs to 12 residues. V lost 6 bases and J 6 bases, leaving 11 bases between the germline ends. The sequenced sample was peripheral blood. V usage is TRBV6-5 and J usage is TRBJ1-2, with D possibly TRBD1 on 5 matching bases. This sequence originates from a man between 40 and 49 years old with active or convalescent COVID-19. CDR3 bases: TGTGCCAGCAGCCGGGGGGAGAATGGCTACACCTTC. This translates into CASSRGENGYTF.